The clone carrying this T cell receptor beta chain was picked up a small number of times. Its target is not known. The sample comes from a study of T-cell memory formation after mild COVID-19. Study overall: Most TCR clusters belonged to a single donor. Findings and caveats of the study: Pre-infection memory held some responding clones, suggesting pre-existing cross-reactive T cells responded.

This CDR3 spans 13 amino acids. Between the trimmed V and J ends, which lost 6 bases and 6 bases, there was a span of 14 bases. 5'RACE primed from the constant segment yielded TCR alpha and TCR beta cDNA libraries bearing sample barcodes and UMIs. TCRdb re-called the 5' RACE reads through MiXCR, storing one row per CDR3 protein. The sample lists around 510,000 distinct CDR3 sequences, about 20% occurring once. V usage is TRBV12-3 or TRBV12-4 and J usage is TRBJ1-2; D is perhaps TRBD1 (5 bases). The sample consisted of PBMCs or a T cell subset sorted from them (not recorded which). This sequence originates from an adult woman who had mild COVID-19 (a few samples of this study predate the infection). Cell type and time point are not known. Written as DNA, the CDR3 is TGTGCCAGCAGCTCCTCGGGGGGGAATGGCTACACCTTC. Its protein is CASSSSGGNGYTF.